This TCR beta chain was recorded in a study of beta chain features in type 1 diabetes. Study-wide points: PCR may have favored shorter templates equally in patients and controls. Compared with healthy donors, patients appeared to share more similar naive, central memory and regulatory TCRB repertoires.

Of the isolated RNA, all was reverse transcribed, and so the sequenced material was expressed TCRB transcripts. Regulatory, naive and central memory T cell samples averaged approximately 3.5 million reads. TCRdb's copy holds only in-frame clones and misses some; the assay was immunoSEQ multiplex PCR. The sample lists roughly 500,000 clones, around 28% occurring once. The germline V gene has CDR1 MNHNY and CDR2 SVGAGI (reference sequence). The CDR3 is 13 amino acids. The V and J ends lost 5 bases and 2 bases respectively, with 9 bases between them. Cells sorted by CD45RO/CCR7/CD25/CD127/CD95/CD27 comprised CD4+ naive, central memory, regulatory and stem cell-like memory cells. Points on this clone: Its antigen remains unidentified.

The chain recombines TRBV6-6 with TRBJ1-1; D is undetermined. The sample taken for sequencing was naive CD4+ T cells from blood. This TCR was recovered from a man between 18 and 29 years old in good health. The CDR3 reads CASSPRLNTEAFF. The CDR3 DNA reads as TGTGCCAGCAGTCCCCGGCTTAACACTGAAGCTTTCTTT.